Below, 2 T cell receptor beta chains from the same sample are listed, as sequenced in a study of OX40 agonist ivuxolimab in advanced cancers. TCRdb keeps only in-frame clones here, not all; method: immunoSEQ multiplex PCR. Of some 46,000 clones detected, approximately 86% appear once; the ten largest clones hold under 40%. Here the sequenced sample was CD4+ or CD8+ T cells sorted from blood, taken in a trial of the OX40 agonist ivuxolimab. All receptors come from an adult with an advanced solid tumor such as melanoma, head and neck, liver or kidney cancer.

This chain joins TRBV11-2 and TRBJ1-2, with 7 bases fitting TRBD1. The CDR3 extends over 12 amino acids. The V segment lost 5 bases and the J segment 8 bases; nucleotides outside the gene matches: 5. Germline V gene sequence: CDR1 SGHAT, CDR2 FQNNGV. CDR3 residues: CASSVYRGGYTF. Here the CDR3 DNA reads TGTGCCAGCAGCGTATACAGGGGAGGCTACACCTTC.

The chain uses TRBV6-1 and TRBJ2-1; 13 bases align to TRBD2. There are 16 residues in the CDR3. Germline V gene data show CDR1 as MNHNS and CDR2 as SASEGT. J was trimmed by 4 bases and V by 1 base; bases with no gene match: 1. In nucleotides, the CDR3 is TGTGCCAGCAGTGAAGGACTAGCGGGAGGTTACAATGAGCAGTTCTTC. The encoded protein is CASSEGLAGGYNEQFF.